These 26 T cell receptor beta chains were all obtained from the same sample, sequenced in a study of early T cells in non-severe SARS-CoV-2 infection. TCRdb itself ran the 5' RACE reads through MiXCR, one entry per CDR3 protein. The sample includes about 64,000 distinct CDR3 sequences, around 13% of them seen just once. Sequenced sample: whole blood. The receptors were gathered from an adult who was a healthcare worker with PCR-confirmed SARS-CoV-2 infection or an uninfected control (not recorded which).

CDR3 protein: CASSAPGPEDTQYF. The CDR3 DNA sequence: TGTGCCAGCAGTGCGCCGGGACCCGAGGATACGCAGTATTTT. This chain joins TRBV6-1 and TRBJ2-3, with D possibly called TRBD1 or TRBD2 (5 bases each). The germline V gene encodes CDR1 MNHNS and CDR2 SASEGT. The CDR3 consists of 14 residues. The germline V and J ends were trimmed by 4 bases and 6 bases, with 14 bases remaining between them.

CDR3 bases: TGTGCCAGCAGCTTGACATGGGGAACAGCATTCCGGAATGAGCAGTTCTTC. This sequence encodes CASSLTWGTAFRNEQFF. This chain links TRBV5-5 with TRBJ2-1, with D hard to call. The CDR3 is made up of 17 amino acids. Between the trimmed V and J ends, which lost 1 base and 7 bases, there was a span of 21 bases. Per the germline V gene, CDR1 is SGHKS and CDR2 is YYEKEE (reference sequence).

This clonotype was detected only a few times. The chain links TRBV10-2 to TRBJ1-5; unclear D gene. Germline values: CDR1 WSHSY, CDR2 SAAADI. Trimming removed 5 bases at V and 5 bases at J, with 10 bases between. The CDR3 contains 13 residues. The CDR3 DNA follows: TGCGCCAGCAGTCGAACATTCGATCAGCCCCAGCATTTT. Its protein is CASSRTFDQPQHF.

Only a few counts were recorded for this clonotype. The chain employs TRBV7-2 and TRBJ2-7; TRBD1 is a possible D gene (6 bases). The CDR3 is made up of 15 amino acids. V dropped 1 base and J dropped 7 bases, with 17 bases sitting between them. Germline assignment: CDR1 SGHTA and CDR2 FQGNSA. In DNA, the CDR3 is TGTGCCAGCAGCTTAGAGGGGACAACCATTCGGGAGCAGTACTTC. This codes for CASSLEGTTIREQYF.

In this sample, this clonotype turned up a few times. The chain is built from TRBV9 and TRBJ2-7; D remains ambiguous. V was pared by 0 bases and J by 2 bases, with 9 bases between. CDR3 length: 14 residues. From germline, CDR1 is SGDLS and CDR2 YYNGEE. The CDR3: CASSVGGGAYEQYF. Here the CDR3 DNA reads TGTGCCAGCAGCGTAGGTGGCGGAGCCTACGAGCAGTACTTC.

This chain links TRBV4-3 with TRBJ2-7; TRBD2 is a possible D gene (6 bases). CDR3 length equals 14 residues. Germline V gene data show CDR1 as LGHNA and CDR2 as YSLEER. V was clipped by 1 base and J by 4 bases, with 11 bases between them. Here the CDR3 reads CASSQAWGEYEQYF. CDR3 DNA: TGCGCCAGCAGCCAAGCTTGGGGGGAGTACGAGCAGTACTTC.

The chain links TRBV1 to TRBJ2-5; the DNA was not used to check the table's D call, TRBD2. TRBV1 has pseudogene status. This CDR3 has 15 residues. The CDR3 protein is CTSSQGLAHQETQYF. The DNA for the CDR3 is TGCACCAGCAGCCAAGGGCTAGCGCACCAAGAGACCCAGTACTTC.

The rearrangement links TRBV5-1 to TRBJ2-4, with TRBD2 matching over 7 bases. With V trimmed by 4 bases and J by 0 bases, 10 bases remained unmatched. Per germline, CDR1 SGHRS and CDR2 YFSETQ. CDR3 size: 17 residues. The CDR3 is CASSLRALAEAKNIQYF. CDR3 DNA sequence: TGCGCCAGCAGCCTGAGGGCGCTAGCGGAAGCCAAAAACATTCAGTACTTC. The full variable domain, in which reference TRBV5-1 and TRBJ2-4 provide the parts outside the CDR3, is KAGVTQTPRYLIKTRGQQVTLSCSPISGHRSVSWYQQTPGQGLQFLFEYFSETQRNKGNFPGRFSGRQFSNSRSEMNVSTLELGDSALYLCASSLRALAEAKNIQYFGAGTRLSVL.

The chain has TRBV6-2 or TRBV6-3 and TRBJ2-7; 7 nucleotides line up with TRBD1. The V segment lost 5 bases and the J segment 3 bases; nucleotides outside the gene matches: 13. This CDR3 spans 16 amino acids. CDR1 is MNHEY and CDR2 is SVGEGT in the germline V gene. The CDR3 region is CASSRIAGTESYEQYF. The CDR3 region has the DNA TGTGCCAGCAGTCGCATTGCCGGGACAGAGAGCTACGAGCAGTACTTC.

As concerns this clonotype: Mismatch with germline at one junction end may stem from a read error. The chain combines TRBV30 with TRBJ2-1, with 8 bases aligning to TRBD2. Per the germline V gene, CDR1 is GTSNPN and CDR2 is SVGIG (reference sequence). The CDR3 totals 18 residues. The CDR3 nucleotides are TGTGCCTGGAGTGAAAAACCCCCGGGACTAGTCCCCTACAATGAGCAGTCCTTC. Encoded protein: CAWSEKPPGLVPYNEQSF.

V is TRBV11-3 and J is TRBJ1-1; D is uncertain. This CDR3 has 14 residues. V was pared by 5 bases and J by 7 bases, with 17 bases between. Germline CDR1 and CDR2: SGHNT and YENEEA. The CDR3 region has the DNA TGTGCCAGCAGCCCGAAAGGCTCGCCGGTTGAAGCTTTCTTT. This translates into CASSPKGSPVEAFF.

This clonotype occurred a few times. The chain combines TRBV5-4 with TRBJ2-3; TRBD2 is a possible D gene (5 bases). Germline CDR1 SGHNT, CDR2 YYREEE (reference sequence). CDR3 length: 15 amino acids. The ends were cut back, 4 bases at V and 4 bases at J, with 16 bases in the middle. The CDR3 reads CASSPDRRSPDTQYF. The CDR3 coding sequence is TGTGCCAGCAGCCCGGATCGGAGGTCCCCAGATACGCAGTATTTT.

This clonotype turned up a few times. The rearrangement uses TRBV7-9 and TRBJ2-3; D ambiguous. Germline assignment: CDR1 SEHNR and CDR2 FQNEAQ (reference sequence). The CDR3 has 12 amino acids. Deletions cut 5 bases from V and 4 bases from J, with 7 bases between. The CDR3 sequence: CASSLPPDTQYF. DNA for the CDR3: TGTGCCAGCAGCCTCCCTCCAGATACGCAGTATTTT. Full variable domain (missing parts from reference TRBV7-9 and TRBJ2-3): DTGVSQNPRHKITKRGQNVTFRCDPISEHNRLYWYRQTLGQGPEFLTYFQNEAQLEKSRLLSDRFSAERPKGSFSTLEIQRTEQGDSAMYLCASSLPPDTQYFGPGTRLTVL.

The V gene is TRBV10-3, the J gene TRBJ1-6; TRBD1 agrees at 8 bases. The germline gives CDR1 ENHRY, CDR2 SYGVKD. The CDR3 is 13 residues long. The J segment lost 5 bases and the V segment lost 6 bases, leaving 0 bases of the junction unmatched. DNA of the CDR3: TGTGCCATCAGGGGACAGGATAATTCACCCCTCCACTTT. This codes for CAIRGQDNSPLHF.

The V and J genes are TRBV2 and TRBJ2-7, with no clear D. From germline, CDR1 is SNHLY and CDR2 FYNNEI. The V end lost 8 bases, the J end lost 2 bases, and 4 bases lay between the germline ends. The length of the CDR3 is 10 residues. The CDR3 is CASATYEQYF. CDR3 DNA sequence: TGTGCCAGCGCCACCTACGAGCAGTACTTC. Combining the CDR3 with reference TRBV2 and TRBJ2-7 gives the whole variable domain EPEVTQTPSHQVTQMGQEVILRCVPISNHLYFYWYRQILGQKVEFLVSFYNNEISEKSEIFDDQFSVERPDGSNFTLKIRSTKLEDSAMYFCASATYEQYFGPGTRLTVT.

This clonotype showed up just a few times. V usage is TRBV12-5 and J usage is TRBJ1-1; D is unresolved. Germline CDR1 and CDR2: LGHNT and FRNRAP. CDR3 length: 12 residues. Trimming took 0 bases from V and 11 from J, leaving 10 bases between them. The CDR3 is CASGLVDLGAFF. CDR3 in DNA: TGTGCTAGTGGTTTGGTCGACCTGGGGGCTTTCTTT.

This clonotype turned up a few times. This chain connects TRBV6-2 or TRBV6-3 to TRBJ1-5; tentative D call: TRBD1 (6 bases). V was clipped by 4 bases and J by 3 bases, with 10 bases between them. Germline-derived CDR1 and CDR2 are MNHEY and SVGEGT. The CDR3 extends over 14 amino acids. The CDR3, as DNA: TGTGCCAGCAGTTCACAGGGAAACAATCAGCCCCAGCATTTT. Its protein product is CASSSQGNNQPQHF.

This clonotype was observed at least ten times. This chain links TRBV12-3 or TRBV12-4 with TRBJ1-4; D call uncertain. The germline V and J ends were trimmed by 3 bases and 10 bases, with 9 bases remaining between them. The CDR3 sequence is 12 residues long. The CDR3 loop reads CASSFSRGKLFF. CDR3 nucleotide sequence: TGTGCCAGCAGTTTTAGCCGAGGAAAACTGTTTTTT.

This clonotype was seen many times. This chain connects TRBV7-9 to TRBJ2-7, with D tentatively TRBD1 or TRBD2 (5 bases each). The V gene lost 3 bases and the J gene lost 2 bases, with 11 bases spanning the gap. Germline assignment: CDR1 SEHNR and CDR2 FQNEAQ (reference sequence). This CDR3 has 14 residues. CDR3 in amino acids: CASSFRDEPYEQYF. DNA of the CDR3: TGTGCCAGCAGCTTCAGGGACGAACCCTACGAGCAGTACTTC.

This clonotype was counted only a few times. This CDR3 is CASIHRQTGELFF. CDR3 nucleotides: TGTGCCAGCATCCATCGACAGACCGGGGAGCTGTTTTTT. The V and J genes are TRBV6-5 and TRBJ2-2; the D gene is possibly TRBD1 (5 bases). CDR3 length: 13 residues. CDR1 is MNHEY and CDR2 is SVGAGI in the germline V gene. V was shortened by 7 bases and J by 5 bases, with 11 bases between the two germline ends.

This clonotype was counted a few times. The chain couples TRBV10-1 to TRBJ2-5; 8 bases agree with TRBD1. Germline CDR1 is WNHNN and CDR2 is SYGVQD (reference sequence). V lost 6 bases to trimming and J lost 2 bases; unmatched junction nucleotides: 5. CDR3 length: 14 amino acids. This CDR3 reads CASSPGGRQETQYF. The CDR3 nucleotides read TGCGCCAGCAGCCCAGGGGGCCGGCAAGAGACCCAGTACTTC.

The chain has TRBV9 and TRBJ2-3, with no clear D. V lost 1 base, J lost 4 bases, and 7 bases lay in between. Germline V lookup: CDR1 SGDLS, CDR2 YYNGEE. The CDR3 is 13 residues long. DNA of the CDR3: TGTGCCAGCAGCGTACAAGTTCCAGATACGCAGTATTTT. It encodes CASSVQVPDTQYF.

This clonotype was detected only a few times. The CDR3 loop is CSARDRLAGLQETQYF. Written as DNA, the CDR3 is TGCAGTGCTAGAGATCGACTAGCGGGGCTCCAAGAGACCCAGTACTTC. This chain connects TRBV20-1 to TRBJ2-5; 11 positions agree with TRBD2. Trimming removed 0 bases from V and 1 base from J; junction bases left unmatched: 4. Germline CDR1 is DFQATT and CDR2 is SNEGSKA (reference sequence). The CDR3 covers 16 residues.

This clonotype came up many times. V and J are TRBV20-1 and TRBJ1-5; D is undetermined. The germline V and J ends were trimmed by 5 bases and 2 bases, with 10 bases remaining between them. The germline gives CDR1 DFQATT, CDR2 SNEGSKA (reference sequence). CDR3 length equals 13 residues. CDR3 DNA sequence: TGCAGTGCTGTTGGCAGGCGCAATCAGCCCCAGCATTTT. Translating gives CSAVGRRNQPQHF.

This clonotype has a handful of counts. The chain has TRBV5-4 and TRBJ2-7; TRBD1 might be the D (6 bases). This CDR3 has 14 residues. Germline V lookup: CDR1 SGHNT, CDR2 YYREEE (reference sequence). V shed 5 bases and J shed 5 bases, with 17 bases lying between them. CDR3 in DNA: TGTGCCAGCAGTAACAGGGAGAAGAAGAACGAGCAGTACTTC. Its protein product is CASSNREKKNEQYF.

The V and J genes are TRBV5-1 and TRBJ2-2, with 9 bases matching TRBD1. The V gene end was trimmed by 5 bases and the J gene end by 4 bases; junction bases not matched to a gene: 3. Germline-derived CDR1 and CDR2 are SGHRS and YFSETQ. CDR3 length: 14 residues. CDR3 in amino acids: CASRPGQGTGELFF. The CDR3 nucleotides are TGCGCCAGCAGACCGGGACAGGGCACCGGGGAGCTGTTTTTT.